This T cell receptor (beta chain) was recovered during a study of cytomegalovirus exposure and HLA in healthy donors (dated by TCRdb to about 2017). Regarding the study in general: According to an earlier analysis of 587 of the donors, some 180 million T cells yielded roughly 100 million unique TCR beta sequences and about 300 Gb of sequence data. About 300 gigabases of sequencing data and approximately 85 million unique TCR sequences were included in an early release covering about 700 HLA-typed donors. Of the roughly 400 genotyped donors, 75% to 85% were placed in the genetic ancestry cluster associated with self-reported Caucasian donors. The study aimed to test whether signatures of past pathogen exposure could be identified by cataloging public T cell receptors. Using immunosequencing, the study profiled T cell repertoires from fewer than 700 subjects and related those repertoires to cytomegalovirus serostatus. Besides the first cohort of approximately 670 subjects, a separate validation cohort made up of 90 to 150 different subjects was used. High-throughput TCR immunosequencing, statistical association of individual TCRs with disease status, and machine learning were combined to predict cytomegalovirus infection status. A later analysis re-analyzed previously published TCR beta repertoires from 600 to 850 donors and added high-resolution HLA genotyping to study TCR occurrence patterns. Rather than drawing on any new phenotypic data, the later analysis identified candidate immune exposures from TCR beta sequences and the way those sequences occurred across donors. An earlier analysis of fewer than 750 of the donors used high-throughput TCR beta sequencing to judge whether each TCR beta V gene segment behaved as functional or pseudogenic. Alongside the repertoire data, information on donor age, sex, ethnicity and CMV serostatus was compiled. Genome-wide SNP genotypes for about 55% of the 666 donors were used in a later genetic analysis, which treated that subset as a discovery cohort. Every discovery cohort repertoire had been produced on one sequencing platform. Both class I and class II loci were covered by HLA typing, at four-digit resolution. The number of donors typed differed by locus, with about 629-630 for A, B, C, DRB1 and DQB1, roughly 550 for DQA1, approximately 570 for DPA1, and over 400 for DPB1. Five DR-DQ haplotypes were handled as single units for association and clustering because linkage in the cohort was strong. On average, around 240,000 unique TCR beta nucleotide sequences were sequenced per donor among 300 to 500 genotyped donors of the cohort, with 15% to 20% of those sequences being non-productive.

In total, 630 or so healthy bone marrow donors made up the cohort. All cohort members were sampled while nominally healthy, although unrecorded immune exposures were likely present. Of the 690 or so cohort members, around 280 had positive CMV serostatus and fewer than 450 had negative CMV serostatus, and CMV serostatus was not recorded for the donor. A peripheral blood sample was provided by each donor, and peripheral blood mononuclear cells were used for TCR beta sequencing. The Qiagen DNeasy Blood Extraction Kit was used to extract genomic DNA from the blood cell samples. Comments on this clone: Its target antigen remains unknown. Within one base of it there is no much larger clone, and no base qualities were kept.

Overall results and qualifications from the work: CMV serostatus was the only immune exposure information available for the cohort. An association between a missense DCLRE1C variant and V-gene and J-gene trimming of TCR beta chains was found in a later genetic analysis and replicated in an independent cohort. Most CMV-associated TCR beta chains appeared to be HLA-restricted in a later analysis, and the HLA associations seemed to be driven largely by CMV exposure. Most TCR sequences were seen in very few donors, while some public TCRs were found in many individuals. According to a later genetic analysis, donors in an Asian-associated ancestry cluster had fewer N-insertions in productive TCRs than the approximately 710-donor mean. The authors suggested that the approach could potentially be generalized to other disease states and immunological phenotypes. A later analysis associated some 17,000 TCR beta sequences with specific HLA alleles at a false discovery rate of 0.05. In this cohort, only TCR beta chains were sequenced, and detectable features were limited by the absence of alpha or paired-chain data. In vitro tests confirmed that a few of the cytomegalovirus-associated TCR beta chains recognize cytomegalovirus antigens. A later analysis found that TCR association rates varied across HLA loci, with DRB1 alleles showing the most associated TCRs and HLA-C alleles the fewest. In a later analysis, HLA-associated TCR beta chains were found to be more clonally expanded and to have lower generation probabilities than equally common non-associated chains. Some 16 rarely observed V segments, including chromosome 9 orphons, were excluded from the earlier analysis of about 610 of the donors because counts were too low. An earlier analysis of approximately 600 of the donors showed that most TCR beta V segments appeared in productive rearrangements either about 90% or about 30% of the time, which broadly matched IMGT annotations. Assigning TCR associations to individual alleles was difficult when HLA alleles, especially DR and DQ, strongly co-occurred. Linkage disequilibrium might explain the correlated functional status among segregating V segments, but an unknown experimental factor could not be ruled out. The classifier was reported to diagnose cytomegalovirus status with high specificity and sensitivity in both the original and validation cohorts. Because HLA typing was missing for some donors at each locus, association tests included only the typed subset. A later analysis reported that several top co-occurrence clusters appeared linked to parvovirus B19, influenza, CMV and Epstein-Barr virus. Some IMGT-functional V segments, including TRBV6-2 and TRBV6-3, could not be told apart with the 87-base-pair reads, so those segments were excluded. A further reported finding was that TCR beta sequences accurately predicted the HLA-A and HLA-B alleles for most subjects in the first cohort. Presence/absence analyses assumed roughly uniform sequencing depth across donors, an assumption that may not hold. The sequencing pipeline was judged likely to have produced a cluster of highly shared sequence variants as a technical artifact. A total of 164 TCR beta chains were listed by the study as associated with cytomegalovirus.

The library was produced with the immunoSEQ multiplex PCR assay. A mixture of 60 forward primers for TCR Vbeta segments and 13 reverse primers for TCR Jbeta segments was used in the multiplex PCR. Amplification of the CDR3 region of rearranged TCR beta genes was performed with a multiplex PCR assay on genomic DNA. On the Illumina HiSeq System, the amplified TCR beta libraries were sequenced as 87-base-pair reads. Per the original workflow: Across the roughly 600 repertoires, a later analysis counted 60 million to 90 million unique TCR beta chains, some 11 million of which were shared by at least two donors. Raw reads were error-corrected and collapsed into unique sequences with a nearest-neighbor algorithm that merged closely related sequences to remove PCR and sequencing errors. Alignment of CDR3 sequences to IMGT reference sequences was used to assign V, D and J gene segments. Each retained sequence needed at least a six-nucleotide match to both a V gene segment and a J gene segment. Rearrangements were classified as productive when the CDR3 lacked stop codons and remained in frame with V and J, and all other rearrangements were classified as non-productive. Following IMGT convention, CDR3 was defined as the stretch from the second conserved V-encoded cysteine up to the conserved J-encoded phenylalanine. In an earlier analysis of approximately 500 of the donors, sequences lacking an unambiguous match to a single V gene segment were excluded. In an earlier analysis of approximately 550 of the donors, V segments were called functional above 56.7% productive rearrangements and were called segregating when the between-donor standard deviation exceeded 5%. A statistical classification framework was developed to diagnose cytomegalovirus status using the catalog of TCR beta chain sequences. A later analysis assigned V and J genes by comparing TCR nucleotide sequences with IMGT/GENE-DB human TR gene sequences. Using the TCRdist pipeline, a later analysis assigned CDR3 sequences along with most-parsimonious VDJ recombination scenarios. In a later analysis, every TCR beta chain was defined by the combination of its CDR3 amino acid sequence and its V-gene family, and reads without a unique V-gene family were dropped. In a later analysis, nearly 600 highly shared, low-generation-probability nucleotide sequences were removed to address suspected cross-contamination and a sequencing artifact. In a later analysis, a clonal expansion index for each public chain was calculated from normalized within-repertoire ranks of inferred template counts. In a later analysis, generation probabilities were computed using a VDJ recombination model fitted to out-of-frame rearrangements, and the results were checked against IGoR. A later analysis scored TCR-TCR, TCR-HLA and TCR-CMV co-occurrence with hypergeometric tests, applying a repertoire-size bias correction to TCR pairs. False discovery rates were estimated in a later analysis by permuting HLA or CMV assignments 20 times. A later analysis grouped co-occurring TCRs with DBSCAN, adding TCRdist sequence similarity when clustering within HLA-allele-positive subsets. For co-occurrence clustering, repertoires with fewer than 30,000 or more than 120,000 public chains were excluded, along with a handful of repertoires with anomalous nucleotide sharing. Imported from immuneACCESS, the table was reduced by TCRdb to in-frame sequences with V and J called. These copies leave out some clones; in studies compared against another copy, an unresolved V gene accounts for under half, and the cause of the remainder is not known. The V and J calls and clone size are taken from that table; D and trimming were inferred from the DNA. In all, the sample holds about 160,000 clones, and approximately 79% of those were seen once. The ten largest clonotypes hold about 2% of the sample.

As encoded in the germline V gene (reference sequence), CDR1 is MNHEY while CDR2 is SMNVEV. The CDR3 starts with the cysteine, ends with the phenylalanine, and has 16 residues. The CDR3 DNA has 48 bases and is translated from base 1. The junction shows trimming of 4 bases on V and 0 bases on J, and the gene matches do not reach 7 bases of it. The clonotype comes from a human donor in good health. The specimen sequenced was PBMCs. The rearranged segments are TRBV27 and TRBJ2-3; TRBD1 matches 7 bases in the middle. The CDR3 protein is CASSSSGTASTDTQYF. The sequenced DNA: TGTGCCAGCAGTTCCTCAGGGACAGCGAGCACAGATACGCAGTATTTT.